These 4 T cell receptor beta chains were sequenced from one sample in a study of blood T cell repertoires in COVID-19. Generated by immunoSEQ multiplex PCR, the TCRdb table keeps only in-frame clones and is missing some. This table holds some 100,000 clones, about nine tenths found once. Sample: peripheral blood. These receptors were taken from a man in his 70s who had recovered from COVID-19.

In nucleotides, the CDR3 is TGTGCCAGTAGTATCGGTCCACGGAATCAGCCCCAGCATTTT. Translation gives CASSIGPRNQPQHF. The chain is built from TRBV19 and TRBJ1-5; D gene unclear. The CDR3 covers 14 residues. The germline gives CDR1 LNHDA, CDR2 SQIVND (reference sequence). The V gene lost 3 bases and the J gene lost 4 bases, with 10 bases spanning the gap.

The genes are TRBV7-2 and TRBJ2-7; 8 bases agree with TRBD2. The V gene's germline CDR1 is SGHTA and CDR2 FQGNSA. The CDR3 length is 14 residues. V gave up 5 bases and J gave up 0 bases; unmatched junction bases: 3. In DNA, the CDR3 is TGTGCCAGCAGCCTACGGGAGGGCTCCTACGAGCAGTACTTC. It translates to CASSLREGSYEQYF.

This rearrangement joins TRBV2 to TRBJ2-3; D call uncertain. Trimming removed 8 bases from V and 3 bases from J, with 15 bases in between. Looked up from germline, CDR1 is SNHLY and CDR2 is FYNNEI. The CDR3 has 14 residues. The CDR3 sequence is CASGLEVGTDTQYF. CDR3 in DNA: TGTGCCAGCGGCTTAGAGGTCGGGACAGATACGCAGTATTTT.

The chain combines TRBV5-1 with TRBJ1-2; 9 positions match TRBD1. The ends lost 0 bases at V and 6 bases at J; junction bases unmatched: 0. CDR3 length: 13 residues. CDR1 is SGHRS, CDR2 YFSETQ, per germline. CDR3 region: CASSLDRGHGYTF. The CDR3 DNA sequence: TGCGCCAGCAGCTTGGACAGGGGGCATGGCTACACCTTC.